This T cell receptor beta chain emerged from a study of shared clonotypes between healthy human individuals. V gave up 9 bases and J gave up 6 bases; unmatched junction bases: 3. The CDR3 loop spans 12 amino acids. The germline CDR1 and CDR2 sequences are MDHEN and SYDVKM. Study-level findings and limits: Among four donors, approximately 5% of naive CD4 clonotypes were found in common. The low donor count limited represented genetic and exposure-history diversity.

Remarks on this clone: Its antigen is as yet unknown.

TCRdb's copy holds only in-frame clones and misses some; the assay was immunoSEQ multiplex PCR. The table records millions of clones, about 92% of them present only once. This chain joins TRBV28 and TRBJ1-1; 11 nucleotides align to TRBD1. The sequence derives from a man between 18 and 29 years old in good health. Some clones in this sample may be carry-over from other donors' samples. Sample: naive CD4+ T cells from PBMCs. Indicated subset: CD45RA+ positively selected. CDR3 loop: CASGTGGSEAFF. The DNA of the CDR3 is TGTGCCAGTGGGACAGGGGGTTCTGAAGCTTTCTTT.